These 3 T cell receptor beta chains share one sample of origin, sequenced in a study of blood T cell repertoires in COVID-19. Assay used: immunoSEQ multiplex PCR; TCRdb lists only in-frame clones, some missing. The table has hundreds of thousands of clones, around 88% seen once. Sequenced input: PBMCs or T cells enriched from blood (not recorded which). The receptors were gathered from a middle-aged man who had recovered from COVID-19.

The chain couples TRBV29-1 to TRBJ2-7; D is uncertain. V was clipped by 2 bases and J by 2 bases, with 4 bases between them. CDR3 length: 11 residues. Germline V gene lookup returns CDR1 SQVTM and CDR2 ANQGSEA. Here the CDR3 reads CSVELPYEQYF. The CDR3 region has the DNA TGCAGCGTTGAACTCCCCTACGAGCAGTACTTC.

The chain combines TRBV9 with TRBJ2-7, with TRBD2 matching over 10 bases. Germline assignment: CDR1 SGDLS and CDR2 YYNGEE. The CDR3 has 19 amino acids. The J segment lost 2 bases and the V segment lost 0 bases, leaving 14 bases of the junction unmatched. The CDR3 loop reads CASSVAEAGKGLAAYEQYF. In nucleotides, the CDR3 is TGTGCCAGCAGCGTAGCTGAAGCAGGAAAAGGACTAGCGGCCTACGAGCAGTACTTC.

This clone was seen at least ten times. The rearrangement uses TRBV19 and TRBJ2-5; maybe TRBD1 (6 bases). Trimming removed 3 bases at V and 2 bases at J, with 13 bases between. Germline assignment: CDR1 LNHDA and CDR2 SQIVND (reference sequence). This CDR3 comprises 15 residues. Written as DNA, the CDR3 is TGTGCCAGTAGTATCATCCGTGGACAGCAAGAGACCCAGTACTTC. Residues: CASSIIRGQQETQYF.